Listed here is a single TCR beta chain. The antigen is undetermined. Germline V gene data show CDR1 as LNHDA and CDR2 as SQIVND (reference sequence). This CDR3 contains 12 residues. This specimen comes from a study of cytomegalovirus exposure and HLA in healthy donors. General study findings and limits: What TCR beta sequences reportedly achieved was accurate prediction of HLA-A and HLA-B alleles in most subjects.

The PCR employed 60 Vbeta primers together with 13 Jbeta primers. Produced via immunoSEQ multiplex PCR; TCRdb's table is partial and in-frame only. The sample totals 38,000 or so clones; its top ten clones hold approximately 10%. The source material was PBMCs. The sequence was collected from a middle-aged man in good health and CMV-seropositive. V is TRBV19 and J is TRBJ2-5; no reliable D call. The DNA end favors TRBJ2-7, so the J call may be wrong. As DNA, the CDR3 is TGTGCCAGTAGTATTAGTGAGTACGAGCAGTACTTC. This gives the protein CASSISEYEQYF.